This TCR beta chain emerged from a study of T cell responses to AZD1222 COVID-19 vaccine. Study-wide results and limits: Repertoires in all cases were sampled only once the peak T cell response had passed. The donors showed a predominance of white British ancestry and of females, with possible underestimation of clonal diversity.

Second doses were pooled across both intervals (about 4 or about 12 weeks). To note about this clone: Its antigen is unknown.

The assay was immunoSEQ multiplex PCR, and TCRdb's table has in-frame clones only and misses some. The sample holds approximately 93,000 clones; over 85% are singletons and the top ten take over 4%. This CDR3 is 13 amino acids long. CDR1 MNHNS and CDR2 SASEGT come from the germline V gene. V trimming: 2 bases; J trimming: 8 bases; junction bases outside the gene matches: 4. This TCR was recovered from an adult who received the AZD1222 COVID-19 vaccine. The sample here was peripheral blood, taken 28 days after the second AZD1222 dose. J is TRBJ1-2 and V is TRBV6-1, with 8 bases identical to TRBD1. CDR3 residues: CASSEQGANGYTF. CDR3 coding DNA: TGTGCCAGCAGTGAACAGGGGGCAAACGGCTACACCTTC.